This TCR beta chain was identified in a study of blood T cell repertoires in COVID-19. Study summary: Donors in the United States, Italy and Spain gave samples during acute or convalescent COVID-19. The cDNA or gDNA used as material had been derived from T cells, B-cell-depleted T cells, or PBMCs.

Participant reports of clinical history set cohort assignment. Cohort 3 donors counted as recovered after two negative PCRs, clearance, or resolved symptoms. Using immunoSEQ multiplex PCR, the repertoire was profiled, and TCRdb retains in-frame clones only, with some absent. The table shows approximately 320,000 clones, with roughly nine tenths occurring only once. Trimming cost V 2 bases and J 5 bases, with 12 bases left between them. Germline V gives CDR1 MNHEY, CDR2 SVGAGI. The CDR3 has 14 residues. This receptor was identified in a man in his sixties who had recovered from COVID-19. This chain links TRBV6-5 with TRBJ1-1, with D hard to call. Sample: PBMCs or T cells enriched from blood (not recorded which). The CDR3 sequence: CASSYVDGGTEAFF. In DNA form, the CDR3 reads TGTGCCAGCAGTTACGTGGATGGAGGGACTGAAGCTTTCTTT.